This is a list of T cell receptor beta chains from one sample in a study of shared clonotypes between healthy human individuals. Clones were sequenced by immunoSEQ multiplex PCR, and TCRdb holds only the in-frame ones, with some missing. This table holds a few million clones, roughly 93% found once. The sample taken for sequencing was naive CD4+ T cells from PBMCs. These receptor sequences come from a man aged 18 to 35 in good health. Some clones in this sample may be carry-over from other donors' samples. Both conserved end residues are part of each CDR3. Each record gives: CDR3 protein, CDR3 DNA, D gene, V gene, clone size, J gene. A D gene is named only where the DNA matches it firmly. Clone size is not always given. Where it is, it says once, few, many or a class for expanded clones.

CASSPSGNSYNEQFF	TGTGCCAGCAGTCCCAGCGGGAACTCCTACAATGAGCAGTTCTTC	TRBD2	TRBV28	-	TRBJ2-1
CASSFERSYGYTF	TGTGCCAGCAGCTTCGAGAGAAGCTATGGCTACACCTTC	-	TRBV7-2	-	TRBJ1-2
CASSYWGGGYTF	TGTGCCAGCAGCTATTGGGGGGGTGGCTACACCTTC	-	TRBV5-4	once	TRBJ1-2
CASSLWGGRETQYF	TGTGCCAGCAGTTTGTGGGGGGGAAGGGAGACCCAGTACTTC	TRBD2	TRBV27	-	TRBJ2-5
CASSPSLLLSYEQYF	TGTGCCAGCAGTCCCTCCTTACTATTATCCTACGAGCAGTACTTC	-	TRBV28	-	TRBJ2-7
CASSSGQGNHEQYF	TGCGCCAGCAGCTCGGGACAGGGAAACCACGAGCAGTACTTC	TRBD1	TRBV5-1	-	TRBJ2-7
CASSEGNEQFF	TGCGCCAGCAGCGAGGGTAATGAGCAGTTCTTC	-	TRBV5-1	once	TRBJ2-1
CASSLGRRAQFYEQYF	TGTGCCAGCAGCTTGGGGCGGCGGGCCCAATTCTACGAGCAGTACTTC	-	TRBV11-1	-	TRBJ2-7
CASSRYLSGRANEQFF	TGTGCCAGCAGCCGATATCTTAGCGGGAGGGCCAATGAGCAGTTCTTC	TRBD2	TRBV28	-	TRBJ2-1
CASSPTGQILYGYTF	TGTGCCAGCAGCCCGACGGGACAGATCCTCTATGGCTACACCTTC	TRBD1	TRBV9	few	TRBJ1-2
CASRRDRVLGQPQHF	TGTGCCAGCAGAAGGGACAGGGTACTAGGGCAGCCCCAGCATTTT	TRBD1	TRBV27	-	TRBJ1-5
CASSWGQTIGNTIYF	TGTGCCAGCAGTTGGGGGCAGACGATTGGAAACACCATATATTTT	-	TRBV28	-	TRBJ1-3
CQVSRTGGDTEAFF	TGCCAAGTCTCTCGGACGGGGGGCGACACTGAAGCTTTCTTT	-	TRBV29-1	few	TRBJ1-1
CASSPGQHYEQYF	TGTGCCAGCTCGCCGGGCCAGCACTACGAGCAGTACTTC	-	TRBV18	-	TRBJ2-7
CASSLQGGNQPQHF	TGTGCCAGCAGCCTCCAAGGGGGCAATCAGCCCCAGCATTTT	-	TRBV28	-	TRBJ1-5
CASSHGLAGGPYEQYF	TGTGCCAGCAGCCACGGTCTAGCGGGAGGGCCCTACGAGCAGTACTTC	TRBD2	TRBV28	-	TRBJ2-7
CASSPRTSGTTDTQYF	TGTGCCAGCAGCCCGCGGACTAGCGGGACTACAGATACGCAGTATTTT	TRBD2	TRBV7-8	-	TRBJ2-3
CASSLRWGNSNQPQHF	TGTGCCAGCAGTCTTCGGTGGGGTAATAGCAATCAGCCCCAGCATTTT	-	TRBV28	-	TRBJ1-5
CASSSIPSSYNEQFF	TGTGCCAGCTCGTCTATCCCGAGCTCCTACAATGAGCAGTTCTTC	-	TRBV18	few	TRBJ2-1
CASSLLGAGNQPQHF	TGTGCCAGCAGTTTACTAGGGGCCGGCAATCAGCCCCAGCATTTT	-	TRBV27	-	TRBJ1-5
CASSTGPGAINEKLFF	TGCGCCAGCAGCACGGGACCGGGGGCAATTAATGAAAAACTGTTTTTT	-	TRBV4-1	-	TRBJ1-4
CASSLRLHGGTQYF	TGTGCCAGCAGTTTACGGCTCCACGGAGGGACCCAGTACTTC	-	TRBV28	-	TRBJ2-5
CASSSIPTGRREKLFF	TGTGCCAGCAGTTCGATTCCGACAGGCCGCCGGGAAAAACTGTTTTTT	-	TRBV27	-	TRBJ1-4
CASGGYGNTIYF	TGTGCCAGCGGGGGCTATGGAAACACCATATATTTT	-	TRBV30	-	TRBJ1-3
CASSPQSPKAVRTEAFF	TGTGCCAGCTCACCACAATCCCCAAAGGCCGTGAGAACTGAAGCTTTCTTT	-	TRBV18	-	TRBJ1-1
CASSFSTGRVNTEAFF	TGTGCCAGCAGTTTTTCCACGGGGAGAGTGAACACTGAAGCTTTCTTT	-	TRBV27	-	TRBJ1-1
CASSHGQGAKSGELFF	TGTGCCAGCAGCCACGGACAGGGGGCTAAAAGCGGGGAGCTGTTTTTT	TRBD1	TRBV4-2	-	TRBJ2-2
CASSLFSSGETQYF	TGCGCCAGCAGCTTGTTTTCGTCCGGGGAGACCCAGTACTTC	-	TRBV5-1	-	TRBJ2-5
CASSGQGAEGYGYTF	TGTGCCAGTAGTGGACAGGGGGCTGAAGGCTATGGCTACACCTTC	TRBD1	TRBV19	-	TRBJ1-2
CSVVGSPYEQYF	TGCAGCGTTGTGGGCAGTCCCTACGAGCAGTACTTC	-	TRBV29-1	-	TRBJ2-7
CASSERGYNEQFF	TGTGCCAGCAGTGAGAGGGGATACAATGAGCAGTTCTTC	-	TRBV2	-	TRBJ2-1
CASSETGGIYNEQFF	TGTGCCAGCAGTGAAACAGGGGGGATATACAATGAGCAGTTCTTC	TRBD1	TRBV25-1	-	TRBJ2-1
CASSPLTSGSSNEQFF	TGCGCCAGCAGCCCCCTGACTAGCGGGAGTAGCAATGAGCAGTTCTTC	TRBD2	TRBV5-1	-	TRBJ2-1
CASSLGITDRARETQYF	TGTGCCAGCAGTTTGGGGATAACGGACAGGGCTAGGGAGACCCAGTACTTC	TRBD1	TRBV28	-	TRBJ2-5
CASSEVGRGSSYEQYF	TGTGCCAGCAGTGAAGTGGGGCGGGGGAGCTCCTACGAGCAGTACTTC	TRBD2	TRBV6-1	-	TRBJ2-7
CASTLRDTQYF	TGTGCCAGCACTCTGAGAGATACGCAGTATTTT	-	TRBV6-1	-	TRBJ2-3
CAISRDRSYTDTQYF	TGTGCCATCAGTAGGGACAGATCATACACAGATACGCAGTATTTT	TRBD1	TRBV10-3	-	TRBJ2-3
CASSLDYRSYEQYF	TGCGCCAGCAGCTTGGATTACCGTTCCTACGAGCAGTACTTC	-	TRBV5-1	-	TRBJ2-7
CASSLDGPGVQPQHF	TGCGCCAGCAGCTTGGACGGCCCGGGGGTTCAGCCCCAGCATTTT	-	TRBV5-1	-	TRBJ1-5
CASSLGGTGEFF	TGTGCCAGCAGCTTGGGGGGGACAGGGGAGTTCTTC	TRBD1	TRBV5-4	-	TRBJ2-1
CASSLAGATQRDTQYF	TGCGCCAGCAGCTTGGCAGGCGCAACTCAGCGGGATACGCAGTATTTT	-	TRBV5-1	-	TRBJ2-3
CASSLRTGDQLQHF	TGTGCCAGCAGCTTAAGGACAGGGGATCAGCTCCAGCATTTT	TRBD1	TRBV7-2	-	TRBJ1-5
CASGRQGWGYGYTF	TGTGCCAGCGGTCGACAGGGGTGGGGCTATGGCTACACCTTC	TRBD1	TRBV28	-	TRBJ1-2
CASSWGPDQETQYF	TGTGCCAGCAGTTGGGGACCAGACCAAGAGACCCAGTACTTC	-	TRBV28	-	TRBJ2-5
CASRDGLVYEQYF	TGTGCCAGCAGAGACGGACTAGTCTACGAGCAGTACTTC	TRBD2	TRBV6-5	-	TRBJ2-7
CASSPRGVRAFF	TGTGCCAGCAGCCCGAGGGGGGTACGGGCTTTCTTT	-	TRBV5-8	-	TRBJ1-1
CASGYREYGYTF	TGTGCCAGCGGATACAGGGAATATGGCTACACCTTC	-	TRBV6-6	once	TRBJ1-2
CASSESWDGYTF	TGTGCCAGCAGTGAAAGCTGGGATGGCTACACCTTC	-	TRBV6-1	-	TRBJ1-2
CASSLQSRTGANEKLFF	TGCGCCAGCAGCCTCCAATCCCGGACAGGGGCTAATGAAAAACTGTTTTTT	TRBD1	TRBV4-1	-	TRBJ1-4
CASSPPGQGAHEQFF	TGTGCCAGCAGCCCACCGGGACAGGGGGCCCATGAGCAGTTCTTC	TRBD1	TRBV7-9	-	TRBJ2-1
CASSLKSGAETQYF	TGCGCCAGCAGCTTGAAATCAGGGGCTGAGACCCAGTACTTC	-	TRBV5-1	-	TRBJ2-5